This T cell receptor (beta chain) was identified in a study of T cells in Graves' hyperthyroidism and ophthalmopathy. TCR beta CDR3 regions were amplified from RNA transcripts. The TCR CDR3 was amplified in a first-round RT-PCR using the HTBI primer set. TCRdb recomputed calls from the multiplex PCR reads with MiXCR, one row per CDR3 protein. The sample consists of a few hundred thousand distinct CDR3 sequences, around 15% of them appearing once. Ten or more counts support this clonotype. CDR3 length: 16 amino acids. Germline-derived CDR1 and CDR2 are SGHRS and YFSETQ. V lost 3 bases, J lost 0 bases, and 15 bases lay in between.

The receptor was derived from a woman in her 50s with Graves' hyperthyroidism that later progressed to Graves' ophthalmopathy. The sample taken for sequencing was blood. The rearrangement joins TRBV5-1 to TRBJ1-2; D uncertain. CDR3 sequence (DNA): TGCGCCAGCAGCTCTCTGGTACCTACCACTAACTATGGCTACACCTTC. Protein product: CASSSLVPTTNYGYTF.